This T cell receptor beta chain derives from a study of OX40 agonist ivuxolimab in advanced cancers. Study in general: One hepatocellular carcinoma and a couple of cutaneous melanoma patients partially responded.

Study-wide findings and caveats: CD4+ and CD8+ blood T cells expanded clonally by week 6 at 0.1 to 3.0 mg/kg. Expanded clones tended on average to be more numerous among CD8+ T cells than CD4+. Part of the nonresponder group also had normalized T-cell clonal expansion that was low.

Germline V gives CDR1 GTSNPN, CDR2 SVGIG (reference sequence). The ends lost 2 bases at V and 4 bases at J; junction bases unmatched: 2. This CDR3 is 15 amino acids long. A note on this clone: Its antigen remains unknown.

Profiling relied on immunoSEQ multiplex PCR, and the TCRdb table lists in-frame clones only, not all of them. The sample holds 70,000 to 80,000 clones, approximately 88% seen once. The chain combines TRBV30 with TRBJ2-2, with 12 bases aligning to TRBD2. This sample comprised CD4+ or CD8+ T cells sorted from blood, obtained in a trial of the OX40 agonist ivuxolimab. This clonotype originated in an adult with an advanced solid tumor such as melanoma, head and neck, liver or kidney cancer. The CDR3: CAWSWGLAGTGELFF. As DNA, the CDR3 is TGTGCCTGGAGTTGGGGACTAGCGGGCACCGGGGAGCTGTTTTTT.